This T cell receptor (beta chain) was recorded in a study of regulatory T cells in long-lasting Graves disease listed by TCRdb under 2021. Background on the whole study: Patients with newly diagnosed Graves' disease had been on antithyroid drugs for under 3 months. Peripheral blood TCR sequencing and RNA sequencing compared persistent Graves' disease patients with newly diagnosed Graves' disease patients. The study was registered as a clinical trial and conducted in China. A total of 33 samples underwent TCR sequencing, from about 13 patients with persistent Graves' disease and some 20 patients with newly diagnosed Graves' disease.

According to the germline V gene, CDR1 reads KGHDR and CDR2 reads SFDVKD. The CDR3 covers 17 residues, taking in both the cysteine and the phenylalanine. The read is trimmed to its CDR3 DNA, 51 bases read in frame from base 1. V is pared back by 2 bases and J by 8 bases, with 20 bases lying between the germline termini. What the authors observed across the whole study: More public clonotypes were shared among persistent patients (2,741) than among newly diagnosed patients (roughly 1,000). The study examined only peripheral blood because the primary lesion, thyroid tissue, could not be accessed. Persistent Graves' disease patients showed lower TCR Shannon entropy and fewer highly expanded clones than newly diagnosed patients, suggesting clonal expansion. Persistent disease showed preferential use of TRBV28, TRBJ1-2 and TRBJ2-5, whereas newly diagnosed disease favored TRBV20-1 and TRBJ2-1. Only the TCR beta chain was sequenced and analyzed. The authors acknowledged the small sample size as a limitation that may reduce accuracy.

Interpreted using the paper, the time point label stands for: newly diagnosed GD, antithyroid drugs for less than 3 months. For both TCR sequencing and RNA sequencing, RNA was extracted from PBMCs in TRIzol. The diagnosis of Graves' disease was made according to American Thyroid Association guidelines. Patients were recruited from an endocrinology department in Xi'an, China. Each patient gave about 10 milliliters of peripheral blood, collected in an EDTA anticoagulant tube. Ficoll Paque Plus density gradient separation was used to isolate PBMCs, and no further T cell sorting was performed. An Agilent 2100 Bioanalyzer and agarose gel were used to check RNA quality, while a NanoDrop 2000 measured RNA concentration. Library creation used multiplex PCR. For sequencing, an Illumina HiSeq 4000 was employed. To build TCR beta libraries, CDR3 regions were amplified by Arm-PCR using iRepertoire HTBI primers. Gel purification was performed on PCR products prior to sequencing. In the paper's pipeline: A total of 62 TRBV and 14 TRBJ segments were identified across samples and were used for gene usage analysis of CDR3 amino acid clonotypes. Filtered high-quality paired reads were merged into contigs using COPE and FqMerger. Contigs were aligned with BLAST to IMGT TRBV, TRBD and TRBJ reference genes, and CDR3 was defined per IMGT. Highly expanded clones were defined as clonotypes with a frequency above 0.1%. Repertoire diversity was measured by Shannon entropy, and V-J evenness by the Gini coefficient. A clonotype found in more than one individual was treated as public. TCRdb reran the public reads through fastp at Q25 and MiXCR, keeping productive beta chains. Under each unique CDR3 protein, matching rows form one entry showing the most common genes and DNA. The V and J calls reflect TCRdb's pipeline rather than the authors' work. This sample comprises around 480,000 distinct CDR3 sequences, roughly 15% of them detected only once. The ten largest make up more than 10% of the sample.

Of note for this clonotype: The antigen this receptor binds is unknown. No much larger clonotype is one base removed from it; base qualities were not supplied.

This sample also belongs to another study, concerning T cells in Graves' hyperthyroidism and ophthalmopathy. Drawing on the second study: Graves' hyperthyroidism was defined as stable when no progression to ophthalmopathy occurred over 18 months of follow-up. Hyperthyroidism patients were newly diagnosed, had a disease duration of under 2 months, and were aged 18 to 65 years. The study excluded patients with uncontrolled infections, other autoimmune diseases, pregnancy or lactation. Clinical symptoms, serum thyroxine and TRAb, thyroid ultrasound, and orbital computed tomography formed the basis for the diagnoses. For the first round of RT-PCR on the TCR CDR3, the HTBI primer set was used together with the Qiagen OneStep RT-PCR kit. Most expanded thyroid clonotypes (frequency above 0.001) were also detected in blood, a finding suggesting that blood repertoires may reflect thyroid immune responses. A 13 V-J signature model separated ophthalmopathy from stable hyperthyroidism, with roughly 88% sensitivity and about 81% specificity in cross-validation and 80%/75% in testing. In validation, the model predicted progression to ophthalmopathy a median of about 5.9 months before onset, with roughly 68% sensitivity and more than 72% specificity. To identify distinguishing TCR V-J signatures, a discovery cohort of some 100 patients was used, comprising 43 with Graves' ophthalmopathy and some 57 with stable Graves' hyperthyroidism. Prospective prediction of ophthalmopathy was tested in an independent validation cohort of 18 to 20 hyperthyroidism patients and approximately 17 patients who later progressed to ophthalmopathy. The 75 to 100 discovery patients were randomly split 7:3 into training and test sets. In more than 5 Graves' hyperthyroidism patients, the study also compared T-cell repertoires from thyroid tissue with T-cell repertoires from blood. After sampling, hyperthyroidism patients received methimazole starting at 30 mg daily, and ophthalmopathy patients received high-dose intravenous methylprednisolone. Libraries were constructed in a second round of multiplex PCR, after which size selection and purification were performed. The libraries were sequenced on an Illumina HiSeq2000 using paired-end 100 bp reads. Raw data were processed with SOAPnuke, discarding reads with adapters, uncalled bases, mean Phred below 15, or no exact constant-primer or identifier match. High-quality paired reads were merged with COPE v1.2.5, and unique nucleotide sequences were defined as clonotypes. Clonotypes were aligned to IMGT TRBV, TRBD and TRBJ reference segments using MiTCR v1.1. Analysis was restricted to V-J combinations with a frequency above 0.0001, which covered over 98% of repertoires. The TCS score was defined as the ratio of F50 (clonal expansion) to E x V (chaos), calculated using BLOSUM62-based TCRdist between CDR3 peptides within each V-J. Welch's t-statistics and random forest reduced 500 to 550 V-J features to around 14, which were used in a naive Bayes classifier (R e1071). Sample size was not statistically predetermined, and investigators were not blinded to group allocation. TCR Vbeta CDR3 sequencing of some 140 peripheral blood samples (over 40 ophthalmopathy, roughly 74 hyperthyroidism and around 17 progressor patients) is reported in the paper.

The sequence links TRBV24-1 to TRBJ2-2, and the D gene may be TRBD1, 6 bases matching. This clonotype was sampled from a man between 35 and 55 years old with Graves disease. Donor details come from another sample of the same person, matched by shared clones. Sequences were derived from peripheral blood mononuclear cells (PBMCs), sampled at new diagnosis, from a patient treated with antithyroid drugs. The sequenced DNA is TGTGCCACCAGTGATTCAACAGGGTTTAAAAGGTCTGGGGAGCTGTTTTTT. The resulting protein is CATSDSTGFKRSGELFF.